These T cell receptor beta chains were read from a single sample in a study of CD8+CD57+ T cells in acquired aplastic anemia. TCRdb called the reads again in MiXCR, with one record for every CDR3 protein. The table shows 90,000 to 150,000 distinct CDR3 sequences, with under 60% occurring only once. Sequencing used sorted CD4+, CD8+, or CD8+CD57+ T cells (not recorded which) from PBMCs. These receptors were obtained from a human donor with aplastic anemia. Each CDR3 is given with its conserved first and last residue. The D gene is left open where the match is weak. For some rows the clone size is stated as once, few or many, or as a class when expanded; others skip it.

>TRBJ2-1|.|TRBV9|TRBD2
TGTGCCAGCAGCCACTCGGGCGGGAGATTGAATGAGCAGTTCTTC
CASSHSGGRLNEQFF
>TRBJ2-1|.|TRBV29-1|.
TGCAGCGGAAGCCCGGGACACCATACGTCTGAGCAGTTCTTC
CSGSPGHHTSEQFF
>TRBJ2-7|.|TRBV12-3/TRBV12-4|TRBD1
TGTGCCAGCAGTTTATTGTGGGACAGGAAAAAACCCCCCTCCTACGAGCAGTACTTC
CASSLLWDRKKPPSYEQYF
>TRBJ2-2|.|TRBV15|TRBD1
TGTGCCACCAGCAGGACAGGGGGTTGGACCACCGGGGAGCTGTTTTTT
CATSRTGGWTTGELFF
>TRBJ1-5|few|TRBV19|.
TGTGCCAGTAGTATGGCCAATCAGCCCCAGCATTTT
CASSMANQPQHF
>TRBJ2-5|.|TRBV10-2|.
TGCGCCAGCAGTGAGTCCAGGAGAGAGACCCAGTACTTC
CASSESRRETQYF
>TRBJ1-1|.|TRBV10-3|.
TGTGCCATCACGCGAGTTGAGAACACTGAAGCTTTCTTT
CAITRVENTEAFF
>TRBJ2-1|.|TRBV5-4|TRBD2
TGTGCCAGCAGCTTGTGGTCCAGCGGGAGCTACAATGAGCAGTTCTTC
CASSLWSSGSYNEQFF
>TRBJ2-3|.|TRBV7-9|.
TGTGCCAGCAGCTTAGTTTCAGGTTCAGATACGCAGTATTTT
CASSLVSGSDTQYF
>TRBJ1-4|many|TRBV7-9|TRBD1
TGTGCCAGCAGCCCCTGGGACAGTTCTAGGGAAAAACTGTTTTTT
CASSPWDSSREKLFF
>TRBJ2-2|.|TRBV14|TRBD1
TGTGCCAGCAGCCGACAGGGTATCAGCACCGGGGAGCTGTTTTTT
CASSRQGISTGELFF
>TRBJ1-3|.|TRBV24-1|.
TGTGCCACCAGTGATGGCCCTGGAAACACCATATATTTT
CATSDGPGNTIYF
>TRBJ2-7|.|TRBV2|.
TGTGCCAGCAGTGGGGGTTCCGCCTACGAGCAGTACTTC
CASSGGSAYEQYF
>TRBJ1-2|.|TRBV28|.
TGTGCCAGCAGTTTAGATCTCCCGACGAACTATGGCTACACCTTC
CASSLDLPTNYGYTF
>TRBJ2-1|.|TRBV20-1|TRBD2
TGCAGTGCTAATGCGGGAGGGCCGCCCCACAATGAGCAGTTCTTC
CSANAGGPPHNEQFF
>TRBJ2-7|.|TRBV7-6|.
TGTGCCAGCAGCCCCGGGGGGCTCGAGCAGTACTTC
CASSPGGLEQYF
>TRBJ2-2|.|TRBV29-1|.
TGCAGCGTTGAAACCCAGGGGAACACCGGGGAGCTGTTTTTT
CSVETQGNTGELFF
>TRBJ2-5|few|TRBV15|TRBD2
TGTGCCACCAGCAGGTTACTAGCGGGGGGGTTTGAGACCCAGTACTTC
CATSRLLAGGFETQYF
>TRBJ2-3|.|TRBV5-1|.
TGCGCCAGCAGCCCCTGGGGGGATAGCACAGATACGCAGTATTTT
CASSPWGDSTDTQYF
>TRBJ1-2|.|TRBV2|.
TGTGCCAGCAGTCAACTGCGGGGGATCTATGGCTACACCTTC
CASSQLRGIYGYTF
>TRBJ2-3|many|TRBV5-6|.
TGTGCCAGCAGCTTGGACGGTGGTACAGATACGCAGTATTTT
CASSLDGGTDTQYF
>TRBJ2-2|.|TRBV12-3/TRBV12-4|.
TGTGCCAGCAGTTTAGCATACTATCCCGGGGAGCTGTTTTTT
CASSLAYYPGELFF
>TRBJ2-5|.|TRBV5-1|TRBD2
TGCGCCAGCAGCTTGCTAGCGGCATATAGGGAGACCCAGTACTTC
CASSLLAAYRETQYF
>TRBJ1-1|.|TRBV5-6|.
TGTGCCAGCAGCTTGGGGGCCGGGAGAGGGAACACTGAAGCTTTCTTT
CASSLGAGRGNTEAFF
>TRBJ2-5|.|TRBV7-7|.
TGTGCCAGCAGCGAGAGGAGGGGATCAGAGACCCAGTACTTC
CASSERRGSETQYF
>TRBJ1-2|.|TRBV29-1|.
TGCAGCGTTCCCCGGGACGCTAACTATGGCTACACCTTC
CSVPRDANYGYTF